Listed below are T cell receptor beta chains from one sample, sequenced in a study of cytomegalovirus exposure and HLA in healthy donors. Profiled with immunoSEQ multiplex PCR; TCRdb holds only in-frame clones, not every one. The sample has about 180,000 clones, about 82% seen once; the top ten hold around 1.5%. The sequenced material came from PBMCs. The source of these receptors is a man between 18 and 35 years old in good health and CMV-seronegative. The CDR3 runs from the conserved cysteine through the conserved F or W. A D gene is named only where the DNA matches it firmly. Clone sizes are given selectively: once, few, many, or a class where the clone is expanded.

clone_size j_call d_call cdr3_length v_call cdr3_aa cdr3_nt
. TRBJ2-7 . 16 TRBV21-1 CASRKGRDRENYEQYF TGTGCCAGCAGAAAGGGAAGGGACAGGGAAAATTACGAGCAGTACTTC
. TRBJ2-1 TRBD2 15 TRBV5-1 CASSPLGTRDNEQFF TGCGCCAGCAGCCCCCTAGGGACTAGGGACAATGAGCAGTTCTTC
. TRBJ2-7 TRBD1 13 TRBV15 CATSRDRDYEQYF TGTGCCACCAGCCGGGACAGGGACTACGAGCAGTACTTC
. TRBJ1-2 . 12 TRBV29-1 CSVELDSYGYTF TGCAGCGTTGAGTTGGACAGCTATGGCTACACCTTC
few TRBJ1-5 TRBD1 16 TRBV6-1 CASSVTTGANNQPQHF TGTGCCAGCAGTGTAACGACAGGGGCCAATAATCAGCCCCAGCATTTT
. TRBJ1-6 TRBD1 11 TRBV29-1 CSVHLRGALHF TGCAGCGTCCACCTCAGGGGGGCCCTCCACTTT
. TRBJ1-2 TRBD1 14 TRBV6-1 CASSEMGQSYGYTF TGTGCCAGCAGTGAAATGGGACAGTCCTATGGCTACACCTTC
. TRBJ2-7 TRBD1 15 TRBV2 CASRRGQDPTYEQYF TGTGCCAGCAGACGAGGACAGGATCCAACCTACGAGCAGTACTTC
. TRBJ1-3 . 14 TRBV30 CAWSVGGGGNTIYF TGTGCCTGGAGTGTGGGAGGAGGGGGAAACACCATATATTTT
. TRBJ2-1 TRBD2 15 TRBV30 CAWSVNLAGTREQFF TGTGCCTGGAGTGTCAATCTAGCGGGGACGCGTGAGCAGTTCTTC
once TRBJ2-7 . 12 TRBV27 CASSLLSGEQYF TGTGCCAGCAGTTTACTTTCCGGGGAGCAGTACTTC
. TRBJ2-3 TRBD2 14 TRBV6-6 CASSYGLGLAPAYF TGTGCCAGCAGTTACGGTTTAGGACTAGCGCCAGCTTATTTT
. TRBJ2-3 TRBD2 13 TRBV2 CASLDLGLAFLYF TGTGCCAGCCTGGATCTGGGACTAGCTTTTCTGTATTTT
few TRBJ1-5 TRBD1 13 TRBV6-5 CASSDRVGQPQHF TGTGCCAGCAGCGACAGGGTTGGACAGCCCCAGCATTTT